This T cell receptor (beta chain) stems from a study of early T cells in non-severe SARS-CoV-2 infection. There are 15 residues in the CDR3. Trimming took off 1 base at V and 0 bases at J, with 9 bases between the two ends. Per the germline V gene, CDR1 is SEHNR and CDR2 is FQNEAQ (reference sequence). This clonotype was observed at least ten times. TCRdb re-derived calls from the 5' RACE reads in MiXCR, one entry per CDR3 protein. The sample records about 29,000 distinct CDR3 sequences, 4.5% to 5% being singletons. Input material: whole blood. This receptor was taken from an adult who was a healthcare worker with PCR-confirmed SARS-CoV-2 infection or an uninfected control (not recorded which). The rearrangement links TRBV7-9 to TRBJ1-2; unclear D gene. CDR3 amino acids: CASSLEGYPNYGYTF. CDR3 DNA: TGTGCCAGCAGCTTAGAAGGGTACCCTAACTATGGCTACACCTTC. Supplemented by reference TRBV7-9 and TRBJ1-2, the full variable domain reads DTGVSQNPRHKITKRGQNVTFRCDPISEHNRLYWYRQTLGQGPEFLTYFQNEAQLEKSRLLSDRFSAERPKGSFSTLEIQRTEQGDSAMYLCASSLEGYPNYGYTFGSGTRLTVV.